The source of this T cell receptor (beta chain) is a study of blood T cell repertoires in COVID-19 (dated by TCRdb to the early 2020s). As for the study more broadly: Samples from collaborators originated in the United States, Italy and Spain and spanned both the acute and convalescent phases of COVID-19. The material from the prospective study consisted of cDNA or gDNA derived from T cells, B-cell-depleted T cells, or PBMCs. Deeply sampled blood TCRbeta repertoires from subjects exposed to, actively infected with, or recovered from COVID-19 were included in the dataset. The repertoires were released in a freely available public database meant as a resource for research on the immune response to SARS-CoV-2. Samples were obtained from the ongoing ImmuneRACE study (first 160 participants) and from approximately 1,200 subjects provided by 6 global collaborators. The sample metadata nearly always contained a de-identified subject ID, COVID-19 status, age in years and sex. Where HLA class I and class II types were available, the types were taken from metadata supplied by the sample provider, not from assay-based typing.

What the authors observed across the whole study: Clinical and demographic metadata were provided uncurated, with the amount varying by source and participant.

TCRbeta CDR3 regions were amplified from genomic DNA by means of the immunoSEQ Assay, a bias-controlled multiplex PCR. As for the authors' bioinformatics: The number of nucleated cells in each sample was estimated from the amplification of reference gene primers within the assay. Sequence reads were collapsed and filtered to measure the absolute abundance of every unique TCRbeta CDR3 rearrangement. For each sample, productive Simpson clonality was calculated as the square root of Simpson's diversity index over productive rearrangements. Here the immuneACCESS table is served through TCRdb, limited to in-frame sequences with V and J called. Missing clones are a known gap in these copies; in checked studies unresolved V genes cover under half, and the rest lacks a known reason. V and J calls and clone size follow that table, whereas D and trimming were derived from the DNA. A total of 300,000 to 400,000 clones appear in this sample, 80% to 90% of them only once. About 5% of the sample comes from the top ten.

Relative to germline, V is missing 4 bases and J is missing 5 bases, with 5 bases of the junction outside any gene match. CDR1 and CDR2 are drawn from the germline V gene: MRHNA, SNTAGT. Spanning cysteine to phenylalanine, the CDR3 consists of 15 amino acids. Kept here is only the CDR3 DNA, which spans 45 bases and is read in frame from base 1. Participants in the prospective study were aged about 18 to 100 years, lived in about two dozen United States geographic areas, and enrolled through a virtual design. Cohort assignment in the prospective study relied on participant-reported clinical history from a screening survey and a study questionnaire. ImmuneRACE Cohort 3 recovered participants were defined by two consecutive negative NP/OP PCR tests, healthcare professional clearance, or symptom resolution. In the prospective study, whole blood, serum and a nasopharyngeal or oropharyngeal swab were collected from each participant by mobile phlebotomists. Over a roughly 2-month period, participants in the prospective study had the option of providing additional blood draws and questionnaires. Prospective study blood samples were shipped either frozen or at room temperature before DNA extraction.

This clone came up a few times. Which antigen it targets is not known. Base qualities are not recorded, but no much larger clone differs from it by a single base. Sample: PBMCs or T cells enriched from blood (not recorded which). The chain links TRBV6-4 with TRBJ2-1; 10 junctional bases match TRBD1. The origin of this receptor is a man aged 25-40 years who had recovered from COVID-19. The sequence in DNA is TGTGCCAGCAGTGCCGGGACAGGGGATAACAATGAGCAGTTCTTC. It translates to CASSAGTGDNNEQFF.